Listed below are T cell receptor beta chains from one sample, sequenced in a study of blood T cells in healthy people across ages. TCRdb re-called the 5' RACE reads with MiXCR, one entry per CDR3 protein. The data contain more than 1,400,000 distinct CDR3 sequences, roughly 40% of them singletons. Sequences were obtained from blood. The receptors originated from a woman younger than 30 in good health. CDR3s include the opening cysteine and the closing phenylalanine or tryptophan. The D gene is left open where the match is weak. Not all rows give a size; the values are once, few, many and, for expanded clones, a class.

d_gene	abundance	j_gene	v_gene	CDR3nt	CDR3aa
.	.	TRBJ1-2	TRBV6-1	TGTGCCAGCAGTGACAGGGGAGGGGCAGCTAACTATGGCTACACCTTC	CASSDRGGAANYGYTF
.	few	TRBJ1-2	TRBV20-1	TGCAGTGTTCCACCGAGGGGGTATGGCTACACCTTC	CSVPPRGYGYTF
TRBD1	.	TRBJ1-1	TRBV11-2	TGTGCCAGCAGCCCTAACAGGGGAGGCGACACTGAAGCTTTCTTT	CASSPNRGGDTEAFF
.	.	TRBJ1-2	TRBV7-8	TGTGCCAGCAGCTCGACAGTTTTGCACTATGGCTACACCTTC	CASSSTVLHYGYTF
TRBD2	few	TRBJ2-7	TRBV20-1	TGCAGTGCCATTAGCGGGAGGGCCTCCTACGAGCAGTACTTC	CSAISGRASYEQYF
.	few	TRBJ2-7	TRBV20-1	TGCAGTGCTGACTTGTCGGGACTGCCCTACGAGCAGTACTTC	CSADLSGLPYEQYF
.	few	TRBJ2-1	TRBV15	TGTGCCACCAGCAGAGGAGAACAGAGCTCCTACAATGAGCAGTTCTTC	CATSRGEQSSYNEQFF
.	few	TRBJ1-2	TRBV29-1	TGCAGCGGACTGGCGGGGGCGGACTATGGCTACACCTTC	CSGLAGADYGYTF
TRBD2	.	TRBJ2-7	TRBV6-1	TGTGCCAGTGAGCCGCTAGCGGCTATAGTCTCCTACGAGCAGTACTTC	CASEPLAAIVSYEQYF
TRBD2	.	TRBJ2-1	TRBV10-3	TGTGCCATCAGTGCCTCGGGAGGGGGGTCCTACAATGAGCAGTTCTTC	CAISASGGGSYNEQFF
TRBD1	.	TRBJ2-3	TRBV24-1	TGTGCCACCAGTGATTCGGGACAGGTCCCCACAGATACGCAGTATTTT	CATSDSGQVPTDTQYF
.	.	TRBJ2-5	TRBV7-3	TGTGCCAGCAGCTTAAGCGGCGGGGGCTATCAAGAGACCCAGTACTTC	CASSLSGGGYQETQYF
.	.	TRBJ2-1	TRBV20-1	TGCAGTGCTAGGGAAAGATCAGGGGGGCAAGAGACCCAGTTCTTC	CSARERSGGQETQFF
.	few	TRBJ2-3	TRBV11-1	TGTGCCAGCAGCTTCCAGCGGACTACGCAGTATTTT	CASSFQRTTQYF
TRBD2	once	TRBJ2-7	TRBV20-1	TGCAGTGCTAGGGGACTAGAGCCCTACGAGCAGTACTTC	CSARGLEPYEQYF
.	few	TRBJ1-4	TRBV20-1	TGCAGTGCTAGGAGTGGGACTAATGAAAAACTGTTTTTT	CSARSGTNEKLFF
TRBD2	.	TRBJ2-7	TRBV7-2	TGTGCCAGCAGCGTAAGGGCCGGGGAGGGGTACTCCTACGAGCAGTACTTC	CASSVRAGEGYSYEQYF
.	.	TRBJ1-1	TRBV5-1	TGCGCCAGCAGCTTGGCCGCTACAGTTAACACTGAAGCTTTCTTT	CASSLAATVNTEAFF
TRBD1	.	TRBJ1-1	TRBV7-8	TGTGCCAGCAGCCTAGTGGGGACAGGGGGCAGTTTTCGGGAAGCTTTCTTT	CASSLVGTGGSFREAFF
.	.	TRBJ2-3	TRBV20-1	TGCAGTGCTATGCTAATAGCGGAAATACGCACAGATACGCAGTATTTT	CSAMLIAEIRTDTQYF
TRBD2	.	TRBJ2-7	TRBV20-1	TGCAGTGCCTATTCCGGGGGGGCCGAGCAGTACTTC	CSAYSGGAEQYF
.	.	TRBJ1-5	TRBV6-1	TGTGCCAGCACCGGGGCAATCTATCAGCCCCAGCATTTT	CASTGAIYQPQHF
.	few	TRBJ1-2	TRBV12-3/TRBV12-4	TGTGCCAGCAGAGGGCCGGATAAGGGCTACACCTTC	CASRGPDKGYTF
TRBD2	many	TRBJ2-5	TRBV29-1	TGCAGCGTTACGCTAGCGGGAGTGCGTGAGACCCAGTACTTC	CSVTLAGVRETQYF
TRBD2	.	TRBJ2-5	TRBV19	TGTGCCAGTAGTGACAGCGGGACGGAGACCCAGTACTTC	CASSDSGTETQYF
TRBD2	.	TRBJ2-7	TRBV29-1	TGCAGCGTCCGACTAGCGGGAGTCCCCTACGAGCAGTACTTC	CSVRLAGVPYEQYF
TRBD1	few	TRBJ1-2	TRBV6-2/TRBV6-3	TGTGCCAGCAGTTACAGCGACAGGGCTCGCAACTATGGCTACACCTTC	CASSYSDRARNYGYTF
TRBD2	.	TRBJ2-4	TRBV6-1	TGTGCCAGCAGTGGAGCGGGACGTAAAAACATTCAGTACTTC	CASSGAGRKNIQYF
.	.	TRBJ2-1	TRBV12-3/TRBV12-4	TGTGCCAGCAGTTTATCCCTAGTTGAGACCCAGTTCTTC	CASSLSLVETQFF
.	.	TRBJ2-7	TRBV6-6	TGTGCCAGCACCCCAGCCGGGCCAAAAAGCAACGAGCAGTACTTC	CASTPAGPKSNEQYF
.	.	TRBJ1-6	TRBV5-1	TGCGCCAGCAGCTTGGGTTTGTCCTCCTATAATTCACCCCTCCACTTT	CASSLGLSSYNSPLHF
.	few	TRBJ2-2	TRBV15	TGTGCCACCAGCAGAGATAGATGGTCTCTGGGCGGGGAGCTGTTTTTT	CATSRDRWSLGGELFF
.	.	TRBJ2-7	TRBV12-3/TRBV12-4	TGTGCCAGCAGTGTAAGTACAGGGCGATCCGAGCAGTACTTC	CASSVSTGRSEQYF
.	.	TRBJ2-7	TRBV7-9	TGTGCCAGCAGCTTCGGGACTCCCGCCTACTCCGAGCAGTACTTC	CASSFGTPAYSEQYF
TRBD2	.	TRBJ2-3	TRBV12-3/TRBV12-4	TGTGCCAGCAGTTTAGGACTAGCGGGGCCAGATATGCAGTATTTT	CASSLGLAGPDMQYF
.	.	TRBJ2-1	TRBV5-1	TGCGCCAGCAGCCTAGCCCTTTTGGGAGAGCAGTTCTTC	CASSLALLGEQFF
TRBD1	.	TRBJ1-4	TRBV10-3	TGTGCCATCAGTCAACCGGGACAGGGGTTTTCGGATGAAAAACTGTTTTTT	CAISQPGQGFSDEKLFF
.	.	TRBJ2-1	TRBV12-3/TRBV12-4	TGTGCCAGCAGTCCCGATAGTCCACAGTTCTTC	CASSPDSPQFF
.	.	TRBJ1-5	TRBV6-5	TGTGCCAGCAGTTACGGCTACAATCGGCCCCAGCATTTT	CASSYGYNRPQHF
TRBD1	.	TRBJ2-5	TRBV12-3/TRBV12-4	TGTGCCAGCAGTTGGGACAGGGGGCGTGGTGAGACCCAGTACTTC	CASSWDRGRGETQYF
.	.	TRBJ2-1	TRBV2	TGTGCCAGCAGTGACTCAGGCGTGGGAGATGAGCAGTTCTTC	CASSDSGVGDEQFF
.	.	TRBJ1-1	TRBV24-1	TGTGCCACCAGAGCGGGACAGAACACTGAAGCTTTCTTT	CATRAGQNTEAFF
TRBD1	few	TRBJ2-4	TRBV20-1	TGCAGTGCCCAACAGGGGAACATTCAGTACTTC	CSAQQGNIQYF
TRBD1	few	TRBJ1-1	TRBV4-1	TGCGCCAGCAGCCAAGATCAAGTGACAGGGCTGAACACTGAAGCTTTCTTT	CASSQDQVTGLNTEAFF
TRBD1	.	TRBJ2-1	TRBV20-1	TGCAGTGTTCATAGAGGACAGGGGTGGAATGAGCAGTTCTTC	CSVHRGQGWNEQFF
.	.	TRBJ2-5	TRBV4-1	TGCGCCAGCAGCCACTACAGGCTTGGAGAGACCCAGTACTTC	CASSHYRLGETQYF
.	.	TRBJ2-7	TRBV4-2	TGTGCCAGCAGCCAAAGGGAGAGGACCTACGAGCAGTACTTC	CASSQRERTYEQYF
TRBD1	.	TRBJ2-7	TRBV20-1	TGCAGTGCTAGCGAGCCTCAGGGGGATCTGGGCGAGCAGTACTTC	CSASEPQGDLGEQYF
TRBD2	.	TRBJ2-1	TRBV29-1	TGCAGCGTTGTGGCCGACCGGGAGGGGGCCTACAATGAGCAGTTCTTC	CSVVADREGAYNEQFF
TRBD2	.	TRBJ2-5	TRBV6-6	TGTGCCAGCGCTAGACTAGCGGGCGGGAATGAGCAGTACTTC	CASARLAGGNEQYF
.	.	TRBJ1-5	TRBV12-3/TRBV12-4	TGTGCCAGCAGTTATGGGGGTGATGGTCAGCCCCAGCATTTT	CASSYGGDGQPQHF
.	.	TRBJ2-7	TRBV7-6	TGTGCCAGCAGCTTAGCCGGTAGCGCGGAAACCTACGAGCAGTACTTC	CASSLAGSAETYEQYF
TRBD2	few	TRBJ2-1	TRBV27	TGTGCCAGCAGTTTATACGCCGGGACTAGAAATGAGCAGTTCTTC	CASSLYAGTRNEQFF
.	.	TRBJ2-1	TRBV12-3/TRBV12-4	TGTGCCAGCAGCAAAACTAGAGGGGGCTACAATGAGCAGTTCTTC	CASSKTRGGYNEQFF
.	many	TRBJ2-3	TRBV11-2	TGTGCCAGCAGCTTAATCTCCAGCACAGATACGCAGTATTTT	CASSLISSTDTQYF
.	.	TRBJ1-1	TRBV2	TGTGCCAGCAAGGAAACCGTCGAAGCTTTCTTT	CASKETVEAFF
.	.	TRBJ1-2	TRBV7-2	TGTGCCAGCAGTTCAAGACGGGAGGGTAGCTATGGCTACACCTTC	CASSSRREGSYGYTF
TRBD1	few	TRBJ2-1	TRBV7-6	TGTGCCAGCAGCTTAGAGTATTGGACAGGGAGAGAACTAGGGTTTTTCAATGAGCAGTTCTTC	CASSLEYWTGRELGFFNEQFF
.	few	TRBJ1-6	TRBV9	TGTGCCAGCAGCGTAGAGCAGGGCTCACCCCTCCACTTT	CASSVEQGSPLHF
TRBD2	few	TRBJ2-4	TRBV4-2	TGTGCCAGCAGCCAGGAGCTAGCGGTCTTAGCCAAAAACATTCAGTACTTC	CASSQELAVLAKNIQYF